The 2 T cell receptor beta chains below come from one sample, sequenced in a study of CD8 T cells in ankylosing spondylitis. Study-level findings and limits: Blood of patients with ankylosing spondylitis appeared to be characterized by a TCR beta motif of eight highly homologous variants.

No cognate antigen is known for these TCRs. One entry per CDR3 protein, called by TCRdb with MiXCR from the 5' RACE reads. The profile covers fewer than 650,000 distinct CDR3 sequences, with roughly 13% appearing a single time and approximately 7% taken by the ten largest. The source material was blood, either unsorted or a sorted T cell fraction (not recorded which). Receptor source: a male donor with ankylosing spondylitis.

This clonotype turned up a few times. This rearrangement joins TRBV5-1 to TRBJ1-6, with a tentative D call TRBD1 (6 bases). Germline-derived CDR1 and CDR2 are SGHRS and YFSETQ. V lost 2 bases, J lost 5 bases, and 11 bases lay in between. This CDR3 has 15 residues. In DNA, the CDR3 is TGCGCCAGCAGCTTCGGACAGATCAATAATTCACCCCTCCACTTT. Translation: CASSFGQINNSPLHF.

The chain couples TRBV7-2 to TRBJ1-4, with D possibly matching TRBD1 (5 bases). CDR1 and CDR2 from the germline V gene are SGHTA and FQGNSA. The CDR3 extends over 15 amino acids. Trimming took 7 bases from V and 4 from J, leaving 16 bases between them. The CDR3 DNA sequence: TGTGCCAGCACGTCCCGGGACGGCTATAATGAAAAACTGTTTTTT. Translating gives CASTSRDGYNEKLFF.